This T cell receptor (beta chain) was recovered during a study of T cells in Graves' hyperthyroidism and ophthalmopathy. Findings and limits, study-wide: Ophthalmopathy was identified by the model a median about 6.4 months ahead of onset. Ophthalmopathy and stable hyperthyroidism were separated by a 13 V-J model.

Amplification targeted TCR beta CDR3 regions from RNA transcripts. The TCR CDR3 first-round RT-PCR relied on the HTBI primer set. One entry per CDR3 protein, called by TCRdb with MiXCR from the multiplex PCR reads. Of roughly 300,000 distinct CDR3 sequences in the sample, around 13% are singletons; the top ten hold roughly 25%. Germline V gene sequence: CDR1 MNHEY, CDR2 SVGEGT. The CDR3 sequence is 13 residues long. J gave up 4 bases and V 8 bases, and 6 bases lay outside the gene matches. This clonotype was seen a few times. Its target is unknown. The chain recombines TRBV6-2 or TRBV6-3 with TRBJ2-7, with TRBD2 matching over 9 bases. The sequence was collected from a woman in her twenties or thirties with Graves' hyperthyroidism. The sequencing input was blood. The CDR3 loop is CASCPGLAYEQYF. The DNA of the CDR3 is TGTGCCAGCTGTCCGGGACTAGCTTACGAGCAGTACTTC.